This TCR beta chain was obtained from a study of blood T cell repertoires in COVID-19. Germline V lookup: CDR1 SEHNR, CDR2 FQNEAQ (reference sequence). The germline V and J ends were trimmed by 5 bases and 0 bases, with 5 bases remaining between them. This CDR3 has 13 amino acids. Clones were sequenced by immunoSEQ multiplex PCR, and TCRdb holds only the in-frame ones, with some missing. Of about 300,000 clones listed, roughly nine tenths are singletons. The TCR comes from a woman in her 30s who had recovered from COVID-19. The chain combines TRBV7-9 with TRBJ1-5; D gene unclear. Material for sequencing was PBMCs or T cells enriched from blood (not recorded which). CDR3 nucleotide sequence: TGTGCCAGCAGCCCACTTAGCAATCAGCCCCAGCATTTT. Its protein is CASSPLSNQPQHF.